This T cell receptor beta chain is from a study of T cells after yellow fever vaccination. Study context: Fractions low in cell number were prepared with SMART-Seq v4 Ultra Low Input. Study-wide results and caveats: The bulk population could contribute abundant contaminating clonotypes to FACS-sorted repertoires.

CDR1 is SGHRS and CDR2 is YFSETQ in the germline V gene. The CDR3 covers 15 residues. The V and J ends lost 0 bases and 0 bases respectively, with 4 bases between them. In this sample, this clonotype turned up many times. Its target is not known. TCRdb redid the calling of the 5' RACE reads with MiXCR, one entry per CDR3 protein. The sample yields some 320,000 distinct CDR3 sequences, 3.5% to 4.5% seen once. The receptor comes from a man aged 18 to 30 who received the YFV17D yellow fever vaccine. The material was PBMCs, obtained 15 days after the yellow fever booster vaccination. J is TRBJ2-6 and V is TRBV5-1, with D unresolved. As DNA, the CDR3 is TGCGCCAGCAGCTTGGAATTCTCTGGGGCCAACGTCCTGACTTTC. Translating gives CASSLEFSGANVLTF.